This paragraph covers one T cell receptor (beta chain) sequence. Via MiXCR, TCRdb re-called the PCR reads, giving one row per CDR3 protein. Of approximately 12,000 distinct CDR3 sequences listed, roughly 12% are singletons. With 1 base removed from V and 6 bases from J, the gap between germline ends came to 7 bases. The germline V gene encodes CDR1 SGHAT and CDR2 FQDESV (reference sequence). The CDR3 loop spans 12 amino acids. The sample comes from a study of CXCR3 chemokines and chemotherapy response in bladder cancer. Sampling was carried out from a patient whose treatment included neoadjuvant chemotherapy. The chain couples TRBV11-1 to TRBJ2-7; D not resolved. This sequence was found in a human donor with bladder cancer that did not respond to neoadjuvant chemotherapy. CDR3 residues: CASSLEGIEQYF. The DNA for the CDR3 is TGTGCCAGCAGCTTAGAGGGAATCGAGCAGTACTTC.